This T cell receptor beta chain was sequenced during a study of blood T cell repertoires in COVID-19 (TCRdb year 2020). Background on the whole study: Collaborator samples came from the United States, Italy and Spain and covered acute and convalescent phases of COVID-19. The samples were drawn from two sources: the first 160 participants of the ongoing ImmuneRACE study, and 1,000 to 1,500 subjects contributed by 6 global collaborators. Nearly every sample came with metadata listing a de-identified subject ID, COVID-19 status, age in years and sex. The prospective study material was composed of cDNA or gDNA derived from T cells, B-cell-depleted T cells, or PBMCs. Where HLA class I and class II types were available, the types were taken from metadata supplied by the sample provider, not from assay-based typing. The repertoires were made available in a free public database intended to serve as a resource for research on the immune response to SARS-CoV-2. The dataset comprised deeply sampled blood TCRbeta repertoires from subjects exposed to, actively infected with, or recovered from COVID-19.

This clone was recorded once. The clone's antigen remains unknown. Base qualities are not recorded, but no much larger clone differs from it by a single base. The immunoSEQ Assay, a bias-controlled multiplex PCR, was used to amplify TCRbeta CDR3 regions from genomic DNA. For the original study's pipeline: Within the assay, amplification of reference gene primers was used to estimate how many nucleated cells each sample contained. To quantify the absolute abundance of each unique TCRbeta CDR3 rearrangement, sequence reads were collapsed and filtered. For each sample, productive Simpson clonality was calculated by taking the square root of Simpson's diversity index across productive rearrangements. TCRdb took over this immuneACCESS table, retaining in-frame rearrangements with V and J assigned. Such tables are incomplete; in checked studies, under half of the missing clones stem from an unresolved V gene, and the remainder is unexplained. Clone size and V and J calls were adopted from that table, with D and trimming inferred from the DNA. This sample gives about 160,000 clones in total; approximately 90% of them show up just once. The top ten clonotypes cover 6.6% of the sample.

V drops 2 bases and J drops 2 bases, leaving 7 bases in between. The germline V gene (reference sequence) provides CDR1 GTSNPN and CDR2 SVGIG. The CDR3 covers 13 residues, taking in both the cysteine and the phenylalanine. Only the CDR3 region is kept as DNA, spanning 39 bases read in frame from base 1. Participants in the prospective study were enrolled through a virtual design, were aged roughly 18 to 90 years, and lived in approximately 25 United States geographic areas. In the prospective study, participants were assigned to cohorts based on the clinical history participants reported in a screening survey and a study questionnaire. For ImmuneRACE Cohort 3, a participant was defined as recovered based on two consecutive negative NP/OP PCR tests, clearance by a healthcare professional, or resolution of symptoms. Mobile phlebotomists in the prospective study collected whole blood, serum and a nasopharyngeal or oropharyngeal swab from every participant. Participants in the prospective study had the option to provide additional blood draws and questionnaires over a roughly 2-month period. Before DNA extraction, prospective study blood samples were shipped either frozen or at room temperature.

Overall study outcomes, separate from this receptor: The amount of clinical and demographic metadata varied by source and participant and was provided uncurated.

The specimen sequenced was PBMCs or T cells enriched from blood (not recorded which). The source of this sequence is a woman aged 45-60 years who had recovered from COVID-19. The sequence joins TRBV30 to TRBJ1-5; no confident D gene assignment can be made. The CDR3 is CAWSREGNQPQHF. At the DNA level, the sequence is TGTGCCTGGAGTCGGGAAGGCAATCAGCCCCAGCATTTT.